This TCR beta chain was identified in a study of T cells after yellow fever vaccination. General study points: The bulk population could contribute abundant contaminating clonotypes to FACS-sorted repertoires. A faster peak, day 5 versus 15, was reached by the weaker secondary response. At 95% to 96% for CD4 and about 88% for CD8, most primary-vaccination clones showed up again after the booster. The CD4 compartment and the CD8 compartment contained a small share of clonotypes in common.

From the 5' RACE reads, TCRdb called clonotypes with MiXCR, one entry per CDR3 protein. The table shows 450,000 to 650,000 distinct CDR3 sequences, with less than 25% occurring only once. About this clonotype itself: Its antigen is unidentified.

The CDR3 sequence is 15 residues long. Germline CDR1 SGDLS, CDR2 YYNGEE. V gave up 4 bases and J gave up 2 bases; unmatched junction bases: 3. V usage is TRBV9 and J usage is TRBJ1-3, with TRBD1 matching 10 bases. This material consisted of PBMCs, taken 20 to 25 days after the first yellow fever vaccination. This sequence originates from a man aged 18-30 years who received the YFV17D yellow fever vaccine. CDR3 DNA sequence: TGTGCCAGCAGCCCCGGGACAGGGGCTGGAAACACCATATATTTT. Translated: CASSPGTGAGNTIYF.